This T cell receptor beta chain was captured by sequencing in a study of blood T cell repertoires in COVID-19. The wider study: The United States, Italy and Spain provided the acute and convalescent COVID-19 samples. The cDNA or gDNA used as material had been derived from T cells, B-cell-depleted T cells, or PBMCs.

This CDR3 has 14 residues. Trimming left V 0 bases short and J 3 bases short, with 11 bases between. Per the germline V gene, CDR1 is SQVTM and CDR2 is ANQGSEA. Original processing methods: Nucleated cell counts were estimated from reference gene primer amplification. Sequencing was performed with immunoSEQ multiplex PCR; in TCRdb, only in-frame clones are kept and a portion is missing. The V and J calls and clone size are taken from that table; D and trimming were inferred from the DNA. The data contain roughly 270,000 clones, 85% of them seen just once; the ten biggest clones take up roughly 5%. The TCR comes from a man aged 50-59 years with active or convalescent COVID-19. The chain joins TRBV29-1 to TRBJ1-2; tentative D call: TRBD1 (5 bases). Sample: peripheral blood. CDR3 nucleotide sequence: TGCAGCGTTGAAGAGCGGGGACCCGACTATGGCTACACCTTC. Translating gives CSVEERGPDYGYTF.